Below, 8 T cell receptor beta chains from the same sample are listed, as sequenced in a study of cytotoxic CD8 clonotypes in ibrutinib-treated CLL. The assay was immunoSEQ multiplex PCR, and TCRdb's table has in-frame clones only and misses some. The sample lists about 86,000 clones, about 82% occurring once. Sequencing was performed on PBMCs, taken before ibrutinib treatment. The receptors were sampled from a human donor with chronic lymphocytic leukemia.

The rearrangement joins TRBV6-6 to TRBJ1-1; TRBD1 matches at 10 bases. The CDR3 contains 15 residues. Germline CDR1 reads MNHNY; CDR2 reads SVGAGI (reference sequence). V lost 6 bases, J lost 4 bases, and 8 bases stayed unmatched. The CDR3 DNA reads as TGTGCCAGCAGCCCGGTAAGGGACAGGGGCACTGAAGCTTTCTTT. This gives the protein CASSPVRDRGTEAFF.

This chain joins TRBV2 and TRBJ1-1, with 7 positions matching TRBD1. Germline assignment: CDR1 SNHLY and CDR2 FYNNEI. The CDR3 covers 13 residues. The junction had 5 bases not matched to a gene; V was cut back by 4 bases and J by 6 bases. CDR3 DNA: TGTGCCAGCAGTGGTCAGGGGGGCCCTGAAGCTTTCTTT. It yields the protein CASSGQGGPEAFF.

V is TRBV7-6 and J is TRBJ2-7, with D perhaps TRBD1 or TRBD2 (5 bases each). CDR1 is SGHVS, CDR2 FNYEAQ, per germline. This CDR3 has 14 amino acids. Deletions cut 5 bases from V and 2 bases from J, with 13 bases between. This CDR3 is CASSIRDAAYEQYF. CDR3 bases: TGTGCCAGCAGCATCCGGGACGCCGCCTACGAGCAGTACTTC.

The CDR3 DNA reads as TGTGCCACCAGCGGTGACAGGGCTAACTATGGCTACACCTTC. This translates into CATSGDRANYGYTF. V usage is TRBV15 and J usage is TRBJ1-2, with TRBD1 matching 7 bases. Germline CDR1 and CDR2: LNHNV and YYDKDF (reference sequence). The CDR3 has 14 amino acids. The V and J ends lost 5 bases and 0 bases, in that order; junction bases with no gene match: 3.

The V and J genes are TRBV27 and TRBJ2-3; tentative D call: TRBD1 (6 bases). CDR1 MNHEY and CDR2 SMNVEV come from the germline V gene (reference sequence). The ends were cut back, 1 base at V and 0 bases at J, with 11 bases in the middle. The CDR3 is 16 amino acids. The CDR3, as DNA: TGTGCCAGCAGTTTATTCGGACAGTCTAGCACAGATACGCAGTATTTT. Translated: CASSLFGQSSTDTQYF.

The rearrangement joins TRBV7-2 to TRBJ2-1; 11 bases map to TRBD2. Germline loops: CDR1 SGHTA, CDR2 FQGNSA. There are 17 residues in the CDR3. Trimming cost V 2 bases and J 0 bases; bases outside gene matches: 3. CDR3 in amino acids: CASSLRTSGSSYNEQFF. CDR3 in DNA: TGTGCCAGCAGCTTAAGAACTAGCGGGAGCTCCTACAATGAGCAGTTCTTC.

V is TRBV5-1 and J is TRBJ2-5; D might be TRBD1 or TRBD2, each matching 5 bases. CDR3 length: 15 amino acids. Germline loops: CDR1 SGHRS, CDR2 YFSETQ. Trimming pared 5 bases from V and 2 bases from J, leaving 16 bases between. The CDR3 nucleotides are TGCGCCAGCAGAATAGGGACCCCCTCACAAGAGACCCAGTACTTC. Its translation: CASRIGTPSQETQYF.

The rearrangement links TRBV6-1 to TRBJ1-5; 10 bases agree with TRBD1. The CDR3 contains 16 residues. Unmatched junction bases numbered 5, after V lost 2 bases and J lost 4 bases. CDR1 and CDR2 from the germline V gene are MNHNS and SASEGT. The chain's CDR3 is CASSERDRGDNQPQHF. Written as DNA, the CDR3 is TGTGCCAGCAGTGAAAGGGACAGGGGCGATAATCAGCCCCAGCATTTT.